The clone carrying this T cell receptor beta chain was counted only a few times. This entry comes from a study of T cells after yellow fever vaccination. For TCR, cDNA came from 5'RACE template switching, which added a universal primer site and UMIs. One entry per CDR3 protein, called by TCRdb with MiXCR from the 5' RACE reads. The sample shows roughly 48,000 distinct CDR3 sequences, 6.5% to 8.5% of them seen only once. Germline V gene sequence: CDR1 MNHEY, CDR2 SVGEGT. CDR3 length: 13 amino acids. The V gene lost 7 bases and the J gene lost 3 bases, with 13 bases spanning the gap. Here the sequenced sample was CD8+ T cells not binding an NS4B(214-222) dextramer, sorted from PBMCs, taken roughly 47 days after the first yellow fever vaccination. The chain carries TRBV6-2 or TRBV6-3 and TRBJ2-7; D gene ambiguous. The TCR comes from a man aged 18 to 35 who received the YFV17D yellow fever vaccine. CDR3 nucleotides: TGTGCCAGCATGGGTAGCTACAACTACGAGCAGTACTTC. Protein product: CASMGSYNYEQYF.